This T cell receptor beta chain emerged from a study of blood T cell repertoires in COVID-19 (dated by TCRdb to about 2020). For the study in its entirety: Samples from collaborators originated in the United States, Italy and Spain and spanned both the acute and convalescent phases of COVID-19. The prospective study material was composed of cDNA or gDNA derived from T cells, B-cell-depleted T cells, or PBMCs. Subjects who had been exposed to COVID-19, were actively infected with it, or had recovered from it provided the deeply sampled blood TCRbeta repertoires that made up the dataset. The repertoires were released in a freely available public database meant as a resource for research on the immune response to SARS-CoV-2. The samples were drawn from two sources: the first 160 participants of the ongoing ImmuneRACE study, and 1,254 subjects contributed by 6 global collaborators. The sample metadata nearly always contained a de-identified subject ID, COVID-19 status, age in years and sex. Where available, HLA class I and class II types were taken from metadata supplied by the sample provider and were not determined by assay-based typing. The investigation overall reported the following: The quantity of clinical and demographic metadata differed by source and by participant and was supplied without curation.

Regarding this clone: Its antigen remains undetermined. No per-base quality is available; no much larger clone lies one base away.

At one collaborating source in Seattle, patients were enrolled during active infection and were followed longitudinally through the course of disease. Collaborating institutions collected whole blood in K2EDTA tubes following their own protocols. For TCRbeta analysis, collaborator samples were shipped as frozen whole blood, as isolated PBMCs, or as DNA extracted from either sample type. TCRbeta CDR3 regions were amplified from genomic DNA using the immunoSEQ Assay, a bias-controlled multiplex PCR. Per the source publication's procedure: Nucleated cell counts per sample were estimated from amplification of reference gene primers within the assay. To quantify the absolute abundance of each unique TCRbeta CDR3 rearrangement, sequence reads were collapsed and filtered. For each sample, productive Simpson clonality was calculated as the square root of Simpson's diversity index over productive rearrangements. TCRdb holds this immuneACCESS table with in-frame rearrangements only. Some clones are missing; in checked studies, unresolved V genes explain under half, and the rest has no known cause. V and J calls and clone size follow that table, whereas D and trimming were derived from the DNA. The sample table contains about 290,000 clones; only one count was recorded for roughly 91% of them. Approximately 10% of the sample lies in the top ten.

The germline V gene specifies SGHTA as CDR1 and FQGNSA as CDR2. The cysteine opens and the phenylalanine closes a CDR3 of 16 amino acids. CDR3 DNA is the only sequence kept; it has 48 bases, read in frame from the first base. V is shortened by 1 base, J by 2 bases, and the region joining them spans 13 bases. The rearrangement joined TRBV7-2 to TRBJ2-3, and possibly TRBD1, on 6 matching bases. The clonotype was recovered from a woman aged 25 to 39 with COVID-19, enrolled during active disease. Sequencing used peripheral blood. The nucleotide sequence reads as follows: TGTGCCAGCAGCTTAGTAGCCCAGGGGATCACAGATACGCAGTATTTT. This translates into CASSLVAQGITDTQYF.